The clone carrying this TCR beta chain was counted between two and nine times. Antigen specificity is unknown. The data belong to a study of identical twins. Broader study findings: Twin sharing of out-of-frame TCR alpha was underestimated by models in monozygotic pairs. A partial confounding effect on zero-insertion analyses could come from invariant MAIT and iNKT cells. Within twin pairs, the out-of-frame alpha sequences they shared showed excess low generation probability.

TCRdb called the 5' RACE reads again in MiXCR, with one record for every CDR3 protein. The sample carries 1.5 million to 2 million distinct CDR3 sequences, around a third recorded once. Sequencing used cord blood. The sequence was obtained from a newborn girl in good health.

CDR3 residues: CASSLSPDRGEQYF. The DNA for the CDR3 is TGTGCCAGCAGTTTATCCCCGGACAGGGGCGAGCAGTACTTC. J is TRBJ2-7 and V is TRBV28; 9 bases agree with TRBD1. The CDR3 length is 14 residues. Germline CDR1 is MDHEN and CDR2 is SYDVKM. The J segment lost 6 bases and the V segment lost 1 base, leaving 4 bases of the junction unmatched.